This T cell receptor (beta chain) was identified during a study of PD-1 blockade in classical Hodgkin lymphoma. General study findings and limits: Diminished baseline TCR diversity has been reported in newly diagnosed patients relative to healthy donors.

The V segment lost 1 base and the J segment 4 bases; nucleotides outside the gene matches: 2. CDR3 length: 13 amino acids. CDR1 and CDR2 from the germline V gene are GTSNPN and SVGIG (reference sequence). A note on this clone: Its matching antigen is unknown.

TCRdb keeps only in-frame clones here, not all; method: immunoSEQ multiplex PCR. The repertoire holds 60,000 to 65,000 clones, with approximately 90% as singletons. Each patient experienced a relapse that followed autologous stem cell transplantation, and brentuximab vedotin exposure varied. Sequenced here: peripheral blood mononuclear cells (PBMCs), sampled at baseline. The chain combines TRBV30 with TRBJ1-1; 8 bases align to TRBD1. This TCR was sampled from a human donor with classical Hodgkin lymphoma. Here the CDR3 DNA reads TGTGCCTGGAGTGCACAGGGGGGCACTGAAGCTTTCTTT. It specifies CAWSAQGGTEAFF.